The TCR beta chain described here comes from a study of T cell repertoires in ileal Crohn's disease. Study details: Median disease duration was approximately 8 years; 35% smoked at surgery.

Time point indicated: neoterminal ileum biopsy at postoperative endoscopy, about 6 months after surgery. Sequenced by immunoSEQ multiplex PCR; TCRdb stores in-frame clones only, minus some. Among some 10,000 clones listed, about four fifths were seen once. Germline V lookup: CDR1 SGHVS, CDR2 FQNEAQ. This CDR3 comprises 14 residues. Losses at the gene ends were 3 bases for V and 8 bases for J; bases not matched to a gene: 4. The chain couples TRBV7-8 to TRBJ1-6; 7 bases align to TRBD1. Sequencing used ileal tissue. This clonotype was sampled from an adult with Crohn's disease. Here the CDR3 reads CASSLTGIYSPLHF. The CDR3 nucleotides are TGTGCCAGCAGCTTGACAGGGATTTATTCACCCCTCCACTTT.